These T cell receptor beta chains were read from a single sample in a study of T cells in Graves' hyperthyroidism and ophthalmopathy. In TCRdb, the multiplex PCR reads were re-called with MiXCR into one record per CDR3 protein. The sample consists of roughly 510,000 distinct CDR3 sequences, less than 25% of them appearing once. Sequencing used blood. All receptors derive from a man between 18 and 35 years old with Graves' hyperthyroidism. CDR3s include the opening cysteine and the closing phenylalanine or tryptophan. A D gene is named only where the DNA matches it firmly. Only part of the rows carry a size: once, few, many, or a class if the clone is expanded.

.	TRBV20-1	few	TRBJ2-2	TGCAGTGCTAGAGTGCACCTCGACACCGGGGAGCTGTTTTTT	CSARVHLDTGELFF
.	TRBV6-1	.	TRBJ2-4	TGTGCCAGCAGTGAGCAGGGCTTGGTTGACATTCAGTACTTC	CASSEQGLVDIQYF
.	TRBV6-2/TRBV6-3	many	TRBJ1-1	TGTGCCAGCAGCCCGGGGCAACACACTGAAGCTTTCTTT	CASSPGQHTEAFF
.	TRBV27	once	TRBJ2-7	TGTGCCAGCAGTTCCGGAGGGGACACGTACGAGCAGTACTTC	CASSSGGDTYEQYF
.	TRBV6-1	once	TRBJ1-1	TGTGCCAGCAGTGAAGCAGTGGAAGAAGCTTTCTTT	CASSEAVEEAFF
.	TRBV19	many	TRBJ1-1	TGTGCCAGTAGACACGACGGTGGTACTGAAGCTTTCTTT	CASRHDGGTEAFF
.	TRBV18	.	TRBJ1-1	TGTGCCAGCTCACCTACGAATCAGAACACTGAAGCTTTCTTT	CASSPTNQNTEAFF
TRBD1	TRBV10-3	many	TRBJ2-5	TGTGCCATCAGTGACCAGGGGGCGGGACAAGAGACCCAGTACTTC	CAISDQGAGQETQYF
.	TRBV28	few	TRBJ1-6	TGTGCCAGCAGTAGGACAGTCGGGGGTAATTCACCCCTCCACTTT	CASSRTVGGNSPLHF
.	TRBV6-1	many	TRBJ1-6	TGTGCCAGCAGTGTGACAGCTATTAATTCACCCCTCCACTTT	CASSVTAINSPLHF
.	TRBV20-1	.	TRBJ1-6	TGCAGTGCCTCCAGGAGGGGCGTTAATTCACCCCTCCACTTT	CSASRRGVNSPLHF
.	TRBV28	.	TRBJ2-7	TGTGCCACCGACAGTCTACAATTTTCCTACGAGCAGTACTTC	CATDSLQFSYEQYF
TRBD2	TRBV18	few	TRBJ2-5	TGTGCCAGCTCACCACCCGGACTAGCGTCGGGGGAGACCCAGTACTTC	CASSPPGLASGETQYF
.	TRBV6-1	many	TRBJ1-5	TGTGCCAGCAGGGGAGGTGGACGGGGGACTCAGCCCCAGCATTTT	CASRGGGRGTQPQHF
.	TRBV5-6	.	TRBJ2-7	TGTGCCAGCAGCTTCGTCGACTCTACAGAATACGAGCAGTACTTC	CASSFVDSTEYEQYF
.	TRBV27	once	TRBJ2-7	TGTGCCAGCAGTTGGGGGACGGGTTACGAGCAGTACTTC	CASSWGTGYEQYF
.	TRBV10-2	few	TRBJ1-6	TGCGCCAGCAGTGAGGTCAGGGATAATTCACCCCTCCACTTT	CASSEVRDNSPLHF
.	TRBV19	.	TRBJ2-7	TGTGCCAGTAGTATCGTCGGCAACTCCTACGAGCAGTACTTC	CASSIVGNSYEQYF
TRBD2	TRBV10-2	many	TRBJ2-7	TGCGCCACCACGATGGGGGGGGTTCTTCACGAGCAGTACTTC	CATTMGGVLHEQYF
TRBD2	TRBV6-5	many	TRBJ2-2	TGTGCCAGCAGTTACAGCGGGGGGCCCGGGGAGCTGTTTTTT	CASSYSGGPGELFF
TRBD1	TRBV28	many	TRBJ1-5	TGTGCCAGCAGTTACACGACAGGGGGTGAGAGCAATCAGCCCCAGCATTTT	CASSYTTGGESNQPQHF
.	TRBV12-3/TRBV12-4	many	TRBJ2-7	TGTGCCAGCAGTTTATCCGACTCCTACGAGCAGTACTTC	CASSLSDSYEQYF
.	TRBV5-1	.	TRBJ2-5	TGCGCCAGCAGCTTGGCAGGTTGGGGGACGCCTCAAGAGACCCAGTACTTC	CASSLAGWGTPQETQYF
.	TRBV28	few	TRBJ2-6	TGTGCCAGCAGTAACCACCTCCGGAGAGGCTCTGGGGCCAACGTCCTGACTTTC	CASSNHLRRGSGANVLTF
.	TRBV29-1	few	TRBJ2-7	TGCAGCGTTCGGGCGGCAGCCTACGAGCAGTACTTC	CSVRAAAYEQYF
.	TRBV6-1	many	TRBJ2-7	TGTGCCAGCAGTCGACAGGATAACTACGAGCAGTACTTC	CASSRQDNYEQYF
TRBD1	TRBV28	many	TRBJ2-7	TGTGCCAGCAGTGAGGGACAGGGAAGCGAGCAGTACTTC	CASSEGQGSEQYF
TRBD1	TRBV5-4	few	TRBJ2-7	TGTGCCAGCAGTTTTACAGGGGGCCATGACGAGCAGTACTTC	CASSFTGGHDEQYF
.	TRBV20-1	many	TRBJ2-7	TGCAGTGCTAGAGTTCCTGTAGTACAGGGAATGGGCGAGCAGTACTTC	CSARVPVVQGMGEQYF
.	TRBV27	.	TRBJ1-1	TGTGCCAGCAGTTCTCGGCCGGAGCTTAAGAACACTGAAGCTTTCTTT	CASSSRPELKNTEAFF
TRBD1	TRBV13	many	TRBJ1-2	TGTGCCAGCAGATCAAGGGGGCTCGCCTATGGCTACACCTTC	CASRSRGLAYGYTF
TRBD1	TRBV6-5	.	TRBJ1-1	TGTGCCAGCAGTTACTCGAGATCGACAGGGTCGGGCACTGAAGCTTTCTTT	CASSYSRSTGSGTEAFF
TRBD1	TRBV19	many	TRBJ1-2	TGTGCCAGTAGTAGCCCATCGACAGGGTCTTATGGCTACACCTTC	CASSSPSTGSYGYTF
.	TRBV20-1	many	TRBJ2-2	TGCAGTGCTAAGCCAGCGAACACCGGGGAGCTGTTTTTT	CSAKPANTGELFF
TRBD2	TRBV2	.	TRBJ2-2	TGTGCCAGCCGGCTAGCGGAAAACACCGGGGAGCTGTTTTTT	CASRLAENTGELFF
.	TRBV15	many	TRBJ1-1	TGTGCCACCAGCGCCGCCCCCCCGGAGAGAAACACTGAAGCTTTCTTT	CATSAAPPERNTEAFF
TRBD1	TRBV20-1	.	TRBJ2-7	TGCAGTGTTCAGGGAGGACAGGGCTACGAGCAGTACTTC	CSVQGGQGYEQYF
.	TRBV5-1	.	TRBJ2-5	TGCGCCAGCAGCGAGGGGACGGAACAGACCCAGTACTTC	CASSEGTEQTQYF
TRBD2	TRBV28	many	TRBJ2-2	TGTGCCAGCAGTTTAACCGGGGGGAACGCCGGGGAGCTGTTTTTT	CASSLTGGNAGELFF
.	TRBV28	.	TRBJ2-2	TGTGCCAGCGTATCCGCCGGGGCCACCGGGGAGCTGTTTTTT	CASVSAGATGELFF
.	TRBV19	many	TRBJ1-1	TGTGCCAGCAGAAGTGGGGCCCTAACTGAAGCTTTCTTT	CASRSGALTEAFF
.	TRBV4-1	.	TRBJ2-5	TGCGCCAGCAGCCCCATGGGGGGGCCATTTGGGACCCAGTACTTC	CASSPMGGPFGTQYF